The subject of this entry is one T cell receptor beta chain. This specimen comes from a study of blood T cell repertoires in COVID-19. Original processing methods: Amplification from reference gene primers served as the basis for estimated nucleated cell counts. The protocol was immunoSEQ multiplex PCR, while the TCRdb copy is restricted to in-frame clones and leaves out a portion. V and J calls and clone size come straight from that table; D and trimming were deduced from the DNA. The table includes roughly 100,000 clones, about four fifths detected once. Followed longitudinally, the Seattle patients had been enrolled during active infection. CDR3 length: 12 residues. Trimming took off 7 bases at V and 5 bases at J, with 11 bases between the two ends. From germline, CDR1 is LNHDA and CDR2 SQIVND (reference sequence).

The specimen sequenced was peripheral blood. The chain is built from TRBV19 and TRBJ2-5, with D possibly being TRBD2 (5 bases). This receptor was taken from an elderly man with COVID-19, enrolled during active disease. CDR3 nucleotides: TGTGCCAGTACCCCCGGCGGGGAGACCCAGTACTTC. As protein: CASTPGGETQYF.